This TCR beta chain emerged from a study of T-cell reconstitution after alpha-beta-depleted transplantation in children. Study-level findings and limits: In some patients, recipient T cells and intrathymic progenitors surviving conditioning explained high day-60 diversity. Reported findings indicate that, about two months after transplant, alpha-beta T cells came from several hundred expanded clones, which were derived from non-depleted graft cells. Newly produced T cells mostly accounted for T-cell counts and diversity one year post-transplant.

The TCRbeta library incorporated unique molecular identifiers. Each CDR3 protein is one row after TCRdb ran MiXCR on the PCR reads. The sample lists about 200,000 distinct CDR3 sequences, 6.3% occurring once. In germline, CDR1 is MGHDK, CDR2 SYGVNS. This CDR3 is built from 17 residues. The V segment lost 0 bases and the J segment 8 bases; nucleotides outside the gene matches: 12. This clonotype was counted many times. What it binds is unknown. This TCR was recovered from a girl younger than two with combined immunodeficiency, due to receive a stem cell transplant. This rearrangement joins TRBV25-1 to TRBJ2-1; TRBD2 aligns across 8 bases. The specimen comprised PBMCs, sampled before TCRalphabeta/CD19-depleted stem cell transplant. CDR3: CASSEYRLAKGHDEQFF. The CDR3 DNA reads TGTGCCAGCAGTGAATACCGACTAGCGAAAGGGCACGATGAGCAGTTCTTC.